This T cell receptor beta chain appears in the sequencing data of a study of T cell responses to AZD1222 COVID-19 vaccine. Study details: Pooled together were second doses at about 4 or about 12 weeks. General study points: Repertoires were obtained only post-peak T cell response. With two AZD1222 doses given, Spike-specific TCR breadth and depth both rose. As reported, nearly half of all spike-specific TCRs target variant regions that are unmutated.

The CDR3 contains 15 residues. V lost 0 bases, J lost 7 bases, and 16 bases lay in between. The V gene's germline CDR1 is LGHDT and CDR2 YNNKEL (reference sequence). Using immunoSEQ multiplex PCR, the repertoire was profiled, and TCRdb retains in-frame clones only, with some absent. The sample yields roughly 160,000 clones, roughly 94% seen once. About this clone: As yet, its antigen is unknown.

This TCR came from an adult in good health. The chain combines TRBV3-1 (or the pseudogene TRBV3-2) with TRBJ2-7, with D unresolved. Sequences were derived from peripheral blood, sampled on day 0 of AZD1222 vaccination. In nucleotides, the CDR3 is TGTGCCAGCAGCCAAGATGGCCCATTCAGCAGAGAGCAGTACTTC. This sequence encodes CASSQDGPFSREQYF.